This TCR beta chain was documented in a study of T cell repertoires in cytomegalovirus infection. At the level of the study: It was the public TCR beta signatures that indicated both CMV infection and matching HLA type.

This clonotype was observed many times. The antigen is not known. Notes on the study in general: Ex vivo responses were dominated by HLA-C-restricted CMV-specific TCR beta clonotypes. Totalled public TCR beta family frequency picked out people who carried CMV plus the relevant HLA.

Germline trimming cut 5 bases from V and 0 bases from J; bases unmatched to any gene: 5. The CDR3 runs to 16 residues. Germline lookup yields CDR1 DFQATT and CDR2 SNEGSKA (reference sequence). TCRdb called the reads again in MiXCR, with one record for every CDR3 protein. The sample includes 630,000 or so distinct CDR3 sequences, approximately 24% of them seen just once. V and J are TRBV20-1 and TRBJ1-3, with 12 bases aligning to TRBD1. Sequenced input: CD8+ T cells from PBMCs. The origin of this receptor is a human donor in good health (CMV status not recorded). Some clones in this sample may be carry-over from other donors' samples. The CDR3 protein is CSASGTGGDSGNTIYF. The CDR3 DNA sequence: TGCAGTGCTTCCGGGACAGGGGGCGACTCTGGAAACACCATATATTTT.